This T cell receptor beta chain was profiled in a study of control samples from healthy donors and cancer patients. Clones were read by immunoSEQ multiplex PCR, and TCRdb kept only the in-frame ones, dropping some. Of about 130,000 clones in the sample, about 90% were seen once. Germline V gene lookup returns CDR1 GTSNPN and CDR2 SVGIG (reference sequence). The CDR3 length is 12 residues. Between the trimmed V and J ends, which lost 3 bases and 4 bases, there was a span of 9 bases. This clonotype was obtained from a man aged 18 to 29 in good health. The genes are TRBV30 and TRBJ1-2; D call uncertain. Sequencing was performed on blood. The CDR3: CAWRATSYGYTF. The CDR3, as DNA: TGTGCCTGGAGGGCGACGAGCTATGGCTACACCTTC. Complete variable domain (other parts from reference TRBV30 and TRBJ1-2): SQTIHQWPATLVQPVGSPLSLECTVEGTSNPNLYWYRQAAGRGLQLLFYSVGIGQISSEVPQNLSASRPQDRQFILSSKKLLLSDSGFYLCAWRATSYGYTFGSGTRLTVV.